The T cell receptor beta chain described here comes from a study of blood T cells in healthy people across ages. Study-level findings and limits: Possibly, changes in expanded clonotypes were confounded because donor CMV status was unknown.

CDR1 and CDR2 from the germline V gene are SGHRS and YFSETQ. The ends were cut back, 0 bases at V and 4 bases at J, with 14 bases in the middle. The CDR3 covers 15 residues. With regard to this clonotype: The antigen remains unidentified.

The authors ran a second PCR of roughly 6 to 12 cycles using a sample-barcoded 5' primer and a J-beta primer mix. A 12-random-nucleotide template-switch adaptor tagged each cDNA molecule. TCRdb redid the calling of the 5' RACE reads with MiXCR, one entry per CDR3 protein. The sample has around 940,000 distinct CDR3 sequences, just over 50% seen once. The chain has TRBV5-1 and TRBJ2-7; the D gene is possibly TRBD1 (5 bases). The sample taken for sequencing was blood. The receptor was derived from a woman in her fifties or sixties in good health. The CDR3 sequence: CASSLGQGQLYEQYF. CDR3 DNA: TGCGCCAGCAGCTTGGGGCAGGGCCAATTGTACGAGCAGTACTTC.